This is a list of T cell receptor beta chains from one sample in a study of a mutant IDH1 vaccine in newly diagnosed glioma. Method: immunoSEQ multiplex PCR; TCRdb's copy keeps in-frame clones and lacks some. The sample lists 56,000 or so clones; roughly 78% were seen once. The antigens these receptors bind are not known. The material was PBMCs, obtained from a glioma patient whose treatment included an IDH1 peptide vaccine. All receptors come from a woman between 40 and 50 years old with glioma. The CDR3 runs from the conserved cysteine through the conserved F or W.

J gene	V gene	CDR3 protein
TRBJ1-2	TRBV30	CAWEGAGVGGYTF
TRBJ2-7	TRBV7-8	CASSLEVAGEQYF
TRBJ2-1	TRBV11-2	CASSLVQGRGNEQFF
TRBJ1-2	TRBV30	CAWSATSRGYTF
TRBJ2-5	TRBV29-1	CSGTSAETQYF
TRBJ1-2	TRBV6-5	CASSSGQGRGYTF
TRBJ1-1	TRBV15	CATSRDRSRVEAFF
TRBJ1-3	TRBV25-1	CASSQNRVSGNTIYF
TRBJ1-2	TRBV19	CASSSWTGGGYTF
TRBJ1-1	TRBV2	CASYVAMNTEAFF
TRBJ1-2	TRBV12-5	CASGLVRAHYGYTF
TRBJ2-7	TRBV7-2	CASSPEVAYYEQYF
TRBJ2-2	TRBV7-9	CASSLGINTGELFF
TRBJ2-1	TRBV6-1	CASKGQGEFYEQFF
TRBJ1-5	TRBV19	CASSMRGQGVNQPQHF
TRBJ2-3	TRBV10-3	CASLRGQTDTQYF
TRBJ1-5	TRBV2	CASRNSNQPQHF
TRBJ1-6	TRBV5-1	CASSLEASTGLHF
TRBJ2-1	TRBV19	CASSRDIYNEQFF
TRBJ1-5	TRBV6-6	CASSYDDNSNQPQHF
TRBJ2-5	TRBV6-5	CASRSGGETQYF
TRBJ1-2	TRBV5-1	CASSLNAGTISLNYGYTF
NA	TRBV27	CASSWGGVSSYEQYF
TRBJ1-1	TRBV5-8	CASSYQGLMNTEAFF
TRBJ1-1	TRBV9	CASSAQGMGPTEAFF
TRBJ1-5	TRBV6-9	CASPPLWWRRNQPQHF